These 23 T cell receptor beta chains were sequenced from one sample in a study of PD-L1 blockade in urothelial cancer. Time point given: pretreatment peripheral blood. Data came from immunoSEQ multiplex PCR; TCRdb stores just in-frame clones and leaves some out. The sample yields about 87,000 clones, roughly 89% seen once. The sequenced sample was PBMCs, obtained around atezolizumab (anti-PD-L1) treatment. The receptors here all came from a man aged 55-75 years with urothelial cancer.

This clone was picked up one time. The V call is TRBV6-6, the J call TRBJ2-2; no reliable D call. The CDR3 covers 16 residues. V was trimmed by 0 bases and J by 3 bases, leaving 11 bases between them. CDR1 and CDR2 from the germline V gene are MNHNY and SVGAGI (reference sequence). This CDR3 is CASSYSGLLYTGELFF. The CDR3 DNA follows: TGTGCCAGCAGTTACTCGGGCTTATTATACACCGGGGAGCTGTTTTTT.

The chain carries TRBV11-2 and TRBJ2-2; 15 bases match TRBD2. The V segment lost 5 bases and the J segment 7 bases; nucleotides outside the gene matches: 8. The CDR3 loop spans 17 amino acids. Germline CDR1 SGHAT, CDR2 FQNNGV. The CDR3 DNA reads TGTGCCAGCAGCCCCGGACTAGCGGGGGGGCTTTACGGGGAGCTGTTTTTT. This sequence encodes CASSPGLAGGLYGELFF.

The chain recombines TRBV4-3 with TRBJ2-1; possible D gene TRBD2, 6 bases. Deletions cut 0 bases from V and 8 bases from J, with 11 bases between. Germline V CDR1 and CDR2: LGHNA, YSLEER. This CDR3 is built from 14 residues. The DNA of the CDR3 is TGCGCCAGCAGCCAAGAAGCCCTAGCGTATGAGCAGTTCTTC. Protein sequence: CASSQEALAYEQFF.

The chain recombines TRBV11-2 with TRBJ2-4; 9 bases are a match to TRBD1. Trimming took 5 bases from V and 0 from J; bases not matched to a gene: 2. Looked up from germline, CDR1 is SGHAT and CDR2 is FQNNGV. This CDR3 region has 15 residues. Here the CDR3 DNA reads TGTGCCAGCAGCCTGGACAGGGGAGCCAAAAACATTCAGTACTTC. It yields the protein CASSLDRGAKNIQYF.

This clone was observed a single time. The CDR3 sequence is CSVASTAWMGAEAFF. CDR3 sequence (DNA): TGCAGCGTTGCCTCCACGGCGTGGATGGGCGCTGAAGCTTTCTTT. The chain carries TRBV29-1 and TRBJ1-1, with D hard to call. Germline V lookup: CDR1 SQVTM, CDR2 ANQGSEA. The CDR3 sequence is 15 residues long. With 4 bases removed from V and 6 bases from J, the gap between germline ends came to 21 bases.

The chain employs TRBV7-9 and TRBJ2-7; 10 bases are a match to TRBD1. CDR1 and CDR2 (germline): SEHNR, FQNEAQ (reference sequence). This CDR3 contains 16 residues. Trimming at V came to 3 bases and at J to 6 bases, leaving 11 bases not matched to a gene. CDR3 sequence: CASSFGIRRDRGEQYF. The CDR3 DNA follows: TGTGCCAGCAGCTTTGGTATACGGCGGGACAGGGGCGAGCAGTACTTC.

The CDR3 DNA reads as TGCGCCAGCAGCTTAACTAGCGGGAGTCACGAGCAGTACTTC. It is translated as CASSLTSGSHEQYF. The J gene is TRBJ2-7, the V gene TRBV5-1, with 11 positions matching TRBD2. Unmatched junction bases numbered 3, after V lost 2 bases and J lost 5 bases. CDR1 SGHRS and CDR2 YFSETQ come from the germline V gene. This CDR3 is 14 amino acids long.

The chain has TRBV2 and TRBJ2-1; TRBD1 is a possible D gene (6 bases). This CDR3 has 14 amino acids. Deletions cut 4 bases from V and 7 bases from J, with 14 bases between. In germline, CDR1 is SNHLY, CDR2 FYNNEI. The CDR3 sequence: CASSVGHPGNEQFF. The CDR3 DNA follows: TGTGCCAGCAGTGTGGGACACCCTGGGAATGAGCAGTTCTTC.

The chain employs TRBV9 and TRBJ2-7, with 8 bases lining up with TRBD2. Unmatched junction bases numbered 6, after V lost 9 bases and J lost 1 base. Per germline, CDR1 SGDLS and CDR2 YYNGEE. The length of the CDR3 is 13 residues. Here the CDR3 reads CATFSGKSYEQYF. The CDR3 DNA follows: TGTGCCACCTTTAGCGGGAAATCCTACGAGCAGTACTTC.

The rearrangement joins TRBV28 to TRBJ1-6, with D uncertain. With 4 bases removed from V and 8 bases from J, the gap between germline ends came to 9 bases. The CDR3 has 13 amino acids. The germline gives CDR1 MDHEN, CDR2 SYDVKM. CDR3: CASSSYADSPLHF. CDR3 DNA sequence: TGTGCCAGCAGTTCCTACGCGGATTCACCCCTCCACTTT. Together with reference TRBV28 and TRBJ1-6, the CDR3 gives the full variable domain: DVKVTQSSRYLVKRTGEKVFLECVQDMDHENMFWYRQDPGLGLRLIYFSYDVKMKEKGDIPEGYSVSREKKERFSLILESASTNQTSMYLCASSSYADSPLHFGNGTRLTVT.

The chain carries TRBV27 and TRBJ1-2; 8 bases line up with TRBD1. Germline V gene data show CDR1 as MNHEY and CDR2 as SMNVEV (reference sequence). The V gene end was trimmed by 0 bases and the J gene end by 4 bases; junction bases not matched to a gene: 7. This CDR3 has 16 residues. The CDR3 is CASSLSIDRGSYGYTF. The CDR3 DNA reads as TGTGCCAGCAGTTTATCGATCGACAGGGGAAGCTATGGCTACACCTTC.

This clone has more than one count but fewer than ten. The J gene is TRBJ2-3, the V gene TRBV9, with TRBD2 identical over 9 bases. The CDR3 consists of 16 residues. Germline CDR1 is SGDLS and CDR2 is YYNGEE. With V trimmed by 3 bases and J by 2 bases, 7 bases remained unmatched. In nucleotides, the CDR3 is TGTGCCAGCAGCGCAGAAGCGGGAGGTGTCACAGATACGCAGTATTTT. The encoded protein is CASSAEAGGVTDTQYF.

This rearrangement joins TRBV7-2 to TRBJ2-1, with 11 bases matching TRBD2. In germline, CDR1 is SGHTA, CDR2 FQGNSA. V gave up 7 bases and J gave up 0 bases; unmatched junction bases: 14. This CDR3 comprises 19 residues. CDR3 DNA sequence: TGTGCCAGCACCCTCCGGGGACTAGCGGAACTGAGCTCCTACAATGAGCAGTTCTTC. This translates into CASTLRGLAELSSYNEQFF.

This clone was seen a handful of times. The chain links TRBV5-1 to TRBJ2-3; 7 bases fit TRBD2. V trimming: 3 bases; J trimming: 6 bases; junction bases outside the gene matches: 1. Germline CDR1 is SGHRS and CDR2 is YFSETQ. The CDR3 contains 12 residues. CDR3 amino acids: CASSWTRDTQYF. CDR3 bases: TGCGCCAGCAGCTGGACTAGGGATACGCAGTATTTT.

This chain connects TRBV29-1 to TRBJ1-1; tentative D call: TRBD1 (5 bases). This CDR3 is 12 amino acids long. Per germline, CDR1 SQVTM and CDR2 ANQGSEA. The V and J ends lost 0 bases and 9 bases respectively, with 11 bases between them. The CDR3 protein is CSVEENAGQAFF. The DNA for the CDR3 is TGCAGCGTTGAAGAGAATGCAGGGCAAGCTTTCTTT.

V usage is TRBV21-1 and J usage is TRBJ2-3; the table's TRBD2 call for D was not verified on the DNA. TRBV21-1 is designated a pseudogene. The CDR3 loop spans 13 amino acids. As DNA, the CDR3 is TGTGCCAGCAGCAAAGACCATCGGGATACGCAGTATTTT. Its protein is CASSKDHRDTQYF.

The V and J genes are TRBV4-3 and TRBJ1-2, with TRBD1 identical over 8 bases. This CDR3 is 14 amino acids long. The V gene end was trimmed by 4 bases and the J gene end by 4 bases; junction bases not matched to a gene: 5. Germline V CDR1 and CDR2: LGHNA, YSLEER. CDR3 DNA sequence: TGCGCCAGCAGCCCAGGACAGGGTGGCTATGGCTACACCTTC. Translated, it gives CASSPGQGGYGYTF.

The CDR3 loop reads CASSLRGGEKLFF. The DNA for the CDR3 is TGCGCCAGCAGCTTGCGGGGGGGAGAAAAACTGTTTTTT. This rearrangement joins TRBV5-1 to TRBJ1-4, with D possibly TRBD1 on 5 matching bases. CDR3 length: 13 amino acids. The V end lost 1 base, the J end lost 8 bases, and 9 bases lay between the germline ends. Germline CDR1 is SGHRS and CDR2 is YFSETQ.

The chain has TRBV21-1 and TRBJ2-1; no check of the table's D call, TRBD1, against the DNA was made. TRBV21-1 is termed a pseudogene. This CDR3 comprises 17 residues. The CDR3 reads CASSKGSRHVSYNEQFF. The CDR3 nucleotides are TGTGCCAGCAGCAAGGGCTCACGGCACGTCTCCTACAATGAGCAGTTCTTC.

The J gene is TRBJ1-4, the V gene TRBV28; 9 bases are a match to TRBD1. This CDR3 region has 14 residues. Germline V gives CDR1 MDHEN, CDR2 SYDVKM. V lost 6 bases and J lost 5; bases outside the gene matches: 4. The DNA for the CDR3 is TGTGCCAGCAGCCAACAGGGGGCGAATGAAAAACTGTTTTTT. It codes for CASSQQGANEKLFF.

On this clone itself: The sample carries other DNA sequences with the same CDR3. V is TRBV5-1 and J is TRBJ1-4, with 7 bases aligning to TRBD1. CDR1 and CDR2 (germline): SGHRS, YFSETQ. The junction had 3 bases not matched to a gene; V was cut back by 4 bases and J by 0 bases. There are 15 residues in the CDR3. The chain's CDR3 is CASSPTGATNEKLFF. The CDR3 nucleotides are TGCGCCAGCAGCCCTACAGGGGCAACTAATGAAAAACTGTTTTTT.

The chain uses TRBV25-1 and TRBJ1-2, with D unresolved. Trimming took 4 bases from V and 4 from J, leaving 10 bases between them. The CDR3 sequence is 13 residues long. Germline V lookup: CDR1 MGHDK, CDR2 SYGVNS. CDR3 in DNA: TGTGCCAGCAGTGGGGCAGGTCTCTATGGCTACACCTTC. Amino acid sequence: CASSGAGLYGYTF.

J is TRBJ1-5 and V is TRBV28; tentative D call: TRBD1 (6 bases). Trimming took off 4 bases at V and 2 bases at J, with 12 bases between the two ends. CDR1 and CDR2 (germline): MDHEN, SYDVKM. The CDR3 covers 15 residues. DNA for the CDR3: TGTGCCAGCAGTTCCACAGGGTCTGGCAATCAGCCCCAGCATTTT. This encodes CASSSTGSGNQPQHF.